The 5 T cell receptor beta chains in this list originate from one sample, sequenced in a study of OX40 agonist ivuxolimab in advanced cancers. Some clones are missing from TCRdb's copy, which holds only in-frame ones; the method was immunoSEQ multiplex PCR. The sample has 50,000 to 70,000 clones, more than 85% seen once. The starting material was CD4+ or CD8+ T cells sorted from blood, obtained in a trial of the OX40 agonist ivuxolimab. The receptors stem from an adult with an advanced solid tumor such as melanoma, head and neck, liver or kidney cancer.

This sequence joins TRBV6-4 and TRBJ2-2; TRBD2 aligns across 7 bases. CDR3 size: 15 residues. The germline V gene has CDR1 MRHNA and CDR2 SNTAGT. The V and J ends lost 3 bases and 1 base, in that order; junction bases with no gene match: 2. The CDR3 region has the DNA TGTGCCAGCAGTGAAACGGGAGGGAACACCGGGGAGCTGTTTTTT. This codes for CASSETGGNTGELFF.

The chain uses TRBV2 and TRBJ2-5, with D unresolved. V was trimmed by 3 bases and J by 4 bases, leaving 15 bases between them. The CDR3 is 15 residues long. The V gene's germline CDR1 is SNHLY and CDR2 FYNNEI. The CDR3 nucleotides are TGTGCCAGCAGTGACCCTTCCGGTTGGCGAGAGACCCAGTACTTC. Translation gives CASSDPSGWRETQYF.

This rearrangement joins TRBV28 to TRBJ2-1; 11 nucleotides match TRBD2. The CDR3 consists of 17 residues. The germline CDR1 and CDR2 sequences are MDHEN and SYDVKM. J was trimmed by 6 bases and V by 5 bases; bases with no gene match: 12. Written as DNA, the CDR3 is TGTGCCAGCAGTCTAATCACACTAGCGGGAGCAGGCAATGAGCAGTTCTTC. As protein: CASSLITLAGAGNEQFF.

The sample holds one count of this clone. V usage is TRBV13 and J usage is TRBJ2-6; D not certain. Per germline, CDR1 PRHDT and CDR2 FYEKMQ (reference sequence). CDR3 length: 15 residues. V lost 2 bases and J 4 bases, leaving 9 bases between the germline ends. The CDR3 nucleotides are TGTGCCAGCAGCTTAACGGGTTCGGGGGCCAACGTCCTGACTTTC. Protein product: CASSLTGSGANVLTF.

The CDR3 is CASRGLGTDTQYF. CDR3 nucleotides: TGTGCCAGCAGGGGGCTAGGCACAGATACGCAGTATTTT. This sequence joins TRBV9 and TRBJ2-3, with TRBD1 as a possible D gene (5 bases). V lost 5 bases, J lost 1 base, and 8 bases lay in between. The germline CDR1 and CDR2 sequences are SGDLS and YYNGEE. CDR3 length equals 13 residues.